This passage covers 19 T cell receptor beta chains from one sample sequenced in a study of cytomegalovirus exposure and HLA in healthy donors. Use of 60 Vbeta and 13 Jbeta primers characterized the PCR. Profiled with immunoSEQ multiplex PCR; TCRdb holds only in-frame clones, not every one. The top ten clones hold around 5% of a sample with approximately 150,000 clones, under 85% of them seen once. Source material: PBMCs. The receptor set was obtained from a man between 18 and 35 years old in good health and CMV-seronegative.

The chain carries TRBV7-8 and TRBJ1-2, with TRBD1 as a possible D gene (6 bases). The germline V gene encodes CDR1 SGHVS and CDR2 FQNEAQ. V was clipped by 3 bases and J by 3 bases, with 8 bases between them. The CDR3 consists of 13 residues. The CDR3 DNA follows: TGTGCCAGCAGCTTCAAGGGGGACTATGGCTACACCTTC. This translates into CASSFKGDYGYTF.

V is TRBV4-2 and J is TRBJ2-7; D is possibly TRBD2 (5 bases). This CDR3 contains 15 residues. The V and J ends lost 0 bases and 4 bases respectively, with 13 bases between them. Germline V gene sequence: CDR1 LGHNA, CDR2 YNFKEQ. The CDR3 bases are TGTGCCAGCAGCCAAGATCTTTGGGGAGATTACGAGCAGTACTTC. This encodes CASSQDLWGDYEQYF.

The chain employs TRBV4-2 and TRBJ2-2, with 8 bases fitting TRBD1. The V gene end was trimmed by 4 bases and the J gene end by 4 bases; junction bases not matched to a gene: 5. CDR3 length: 15 residues. The V gene's germline CDR1 is LGHNA and CDR2 YNFKEQ. The CDR3 loop is CASSPQGATTGELFF. The CDR3 DNA reads TGTGCCAGCAGCCCGCAGGGGGCGACCACCGGGGAGCTGTTTTTT.

The chain joins TRBV18 to TRBJ2-1, with a tentative D call TRBD1 (6 bases). The V and J ends lost 3 bases and 10 bases respectively, with 16 bases between them. Germline V lookup: CDR1 KGHSH, CDR2 LQKENI. This CDR3 has 14 amino acids. CDR3 amino acids: CASSPMDSRIEQFF. In DNA form, the CDR3 reads TGTGCCAGCTCACCGATGGACAGTCGGATAGAGCAGTTCTTC.

CDR3 sequence: CSVEGSSYNEQFF. The CDR3 coding sequence is TGCAGCGTGGAGGGGAGCTCCTACAATGAGCAGTTCTTC. The chain links TRBV29-1 to TRBJ2-1, with a weak D call TRBD2 (6 bases). V lost 6 bases and J 0 bases, leaving 9 bases between the germline ends. Germline CDR1 reads SQVTM; CDR2 reads ANQGSEA. The CDR3 loop spans 13 amino acids.

V and J are TRBV29-1 and TRBJ2-3; 11 bases line up with TRBD2. The CDR3 has 14 amino acids. Germline-derived CDR1 and CDR2 are SQVTM and ANQGSEA. The ends lost 5 bases at V and 5 bases at J; junction bases unmatched: 6. The CDR3 is CSVIAGGPGDTQYF. CDR3 nucleotide sequence: TGCAGCGTTATAGCGGGAGGGCCGGGAGATACGCAGTATTTT.

V usage is TRBV15 and J usage is TRBJ1-2, with D uncertain. CDR3 length: 15 residues. Germline loops: CDR1 LNHNV, CDR2 YYDKDF (reference sequence). Trimming removed 5 bases at V and 8 bases at J, with 21 bases between. CDR3 region: CATSDLSDYWVGYTF. CDR3 nucleotide sequence: TGTGCCACCAGCGACTTAAGCGACTATTGGGTGGGCTACACCTTC.

This sequence joins TRBV15 and TRBJ1-4; no reliable D call. Trimming took 2 bases from V and 8 from J, leaving 6 bases between them. This CDR3 has 12 amino acids. Germline CDR1 is LNHNV and CDR2 is YYDKDF (reference sequence). CDR3 sequence: CATSRRLEKLFF. The CDR3 region has the DNA TGTGCCACCAGCAGAAGACTCGAAAAACTGTTTTTT.

The CDR3 loop reads CASSEAGVEKFF. CDR3 in DNA: TGTGCCAGCAGTGAGGCGGGAGTGGAAAAGTTCTTC. V usage is TRBV6-1 and J usage is TRBJ2-1, with 7 bases that match TRBD2. CDR3 length: 12 amino acids. The germline gives CDR1 MNHNS, CDR2 SASEGT. The V segment lost 3 bases and the J segment 14 bases; nucleotides outside the gene matches: 7.

This chain uses TRBV13 with TRBJ2-1; 11 positions match TRBD2. V shed 4 bases and J 7 bases; nucleotides not matched to a gene: 18. CDR1 is PRHDT, CDR2 FYEKMQ, per germline (reference sequence). CDR3 length: 19 amino acids. The CDR3 protein is CASSYTSGSSSRPGNEQFF. In DNA form, the CDR3 reads TGTGCCAGCAGCTACACTAGCGGGAGTTCCTCAAGACCGGGTAATGAGCAGTTCTTC.

The CDR3, as DNA: TGTGCCAGCAGCGTGCGTATGAACACTGAAGCTTTCTTT. It specifies CASSVRMNTEAFF. V usage is TRBV5-8 and J usage is TRBJ1-1; D not resolved. Germline CDR1 and CDR2: SGHTS and YDEGEE. The length of the CDR3 is 13 residues. Trimming pared 4 bases from V and 0 bases from J, leaving 7 bases between.

This clone was picked up one time. CDR3 DNA sequence: TGTGCCACCAGCAACCCCTACCCCCGTCCGGGAAGGGACGAGCAGTACTTC. As protein: CATSNPYPRPGRDEQYF. The chain employs TRBV15 and TRBJ2-7; the D gene is possibly TRBD2 (5 bases). CDR1 LNHNV and CDR2 YYDKDF come from the germline V gene (reference sequence). The CDR3 runs 17 residues. Trimming took off 4 bases at V and 5 bases at J, with 24 bases between the two ends.

This clone was seen only once. The V call is TRBV30, the J call TRBJ2-7; 7 bases fit TRBD1. The germline V gene encodes CDR1 GTSNPN and CDR2 SVGIG (reference sequence). With 3 bases clipped from V and 2 bases from J, the junction kept 7 bases outside the gene matches. The CDR3 consists of 14 residues. CDR3 in DNA: TGTGCCTGGAGGGCAGGGGGTTTACCCTACGAGCAGTACTTC. It codes for CAWRAGGLPYEQYF.

The rearrangement links TRBV6-5 to TRBJ2-5, with 7 nucleotides matching TRBD1. The CDR3 spans 14 residues. J gave up 5 bases and V 3 bases, and 6 bases lay outside the gene matches. Germline V gene sequence: CDR1 MNHEY, CDR2 SVGAGI. CDR3 sequence: CASSYLEGAETQYF. DNA for the CDR3: TGTGCCAGCAGTTATCTAGAGGGGGCCGAGACCCAGTACTTC.

The chain links TRBV11-2 to TRBJ2-2; D remains ambiguous. CDR1 and CDR2 from the germline V gene are SGHAT and FQNNGV. Trimming removed 5 bases at V and 4 bases at J, with 11 bases between. The CDR3 contains 14 residues. In DNA, the CDR3 is TGTGCCAGCAGCACCAGTGGTTTCACCGGGGAGCTGTTTTTT. Residues: CASSTSGFTGELFF.

With regard to this clone: The sample has other DNA sequences that encode this CDR3 too. V is TRBV9 and J is TRBJ2-5; TRBD1 aligns across 11 bases. V was pared by 2 bases and J by 4 bases, with 4 bases of the junction left unmatched. The CDR3 loop spans 15 amino acids. The germline gives CDR1 SGDLS, CDR2 YYNGEE. CDR3 protein: CASSVGQGAGETQYF. The CDR3 region has the DNA TGTGCCAGCAGCGTTGGACAGGGGGCTGGAGAGACCCAGTACTTC.

This chain links TRBV6-6 with TRBJ2-2, with D maybe TRBD1 (6 bases). The length of the CDR3 is 15 residues. Germline assignment: CDR1 MNHNY and CDR2 SVGAGI (reference sequence). V lost 6 bases, J lost 1 base, and 12 bases lay in between. The CDR3 DNA sequence: TGTGCCAGCAGCCGGGACATTAGGAACACCGGGGAGCTGTTTTTT. Protein product: CASSRDIRNTGELFF.

The chain combines TRBV2 with TRBJ2-3, with 8 positions matching TRBD2. This CDR3 spans 15 amino acids. The V gene's germline CDR1 is SNHLY and CDR2 FYNNEI. V gave up 2 bases and J gave up 0 bases; unmatched junction bases: 1. The CDR3 here is CASSETSGSTDTQYF. The CDR3, as DNA: TGTGCCAGCAGTGAAACTAGCGGTAGCACAGATACGCAGTATTTT. Full variable domain (outside the CDR3, taken from reference TRBV2 and TRBJ2-3): EPEVTQTPSHQVTQMGQEVILRCVPISNHLYFYWYRQILGQKVEFLVSFYNNEISEKSEIFDDQFSVERPDGSNFTLKIRSTKLEDSAMYFCASSETSGSTDTQYFGPGTRLTVL.

This clone occurred a few times. The gene calls are TRBV6-1 and TRBJ2-7; 7 bases are a match to TRBD1. Trimming cost V 6 bases and J 3 bases; bases outside gene matches: 5. CDR1 and CDR2 from the germline V gene are MNHNS and SASEGT. This CDR3 region has 13 residues. In DNA, the CDR3 is TGTGCCAGCAGAGAGACAGGGAACTACGAGCAGTACTTC. It translates to CASRETGNYEQYF.